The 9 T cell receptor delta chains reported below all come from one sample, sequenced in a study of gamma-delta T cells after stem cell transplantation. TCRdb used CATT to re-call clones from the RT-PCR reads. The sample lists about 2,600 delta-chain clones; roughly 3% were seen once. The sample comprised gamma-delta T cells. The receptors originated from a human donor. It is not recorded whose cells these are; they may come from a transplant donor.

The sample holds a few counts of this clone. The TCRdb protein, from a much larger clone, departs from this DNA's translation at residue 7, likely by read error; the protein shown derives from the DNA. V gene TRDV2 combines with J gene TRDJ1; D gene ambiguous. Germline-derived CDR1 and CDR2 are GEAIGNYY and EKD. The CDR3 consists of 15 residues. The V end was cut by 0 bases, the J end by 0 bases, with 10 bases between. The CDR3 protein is CACDTARPYTDKLIF. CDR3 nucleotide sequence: TGTGCCTGTGACACCGCTAGGCCGTACACCGATAAACTCATCTTT.

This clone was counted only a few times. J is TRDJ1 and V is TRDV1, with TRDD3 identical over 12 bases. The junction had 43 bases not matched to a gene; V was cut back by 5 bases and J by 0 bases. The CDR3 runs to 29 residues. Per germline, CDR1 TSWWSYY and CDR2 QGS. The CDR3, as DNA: TGTGCTCTTGGGAACCGGCCAGATTTCCCTCTTGCCACGATCAACTGGGGGATACTACCGCCAATGTACACCGATAAACTCATCTTT. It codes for CALGNRPDFPLATINWGILPPMYTDKLIF.

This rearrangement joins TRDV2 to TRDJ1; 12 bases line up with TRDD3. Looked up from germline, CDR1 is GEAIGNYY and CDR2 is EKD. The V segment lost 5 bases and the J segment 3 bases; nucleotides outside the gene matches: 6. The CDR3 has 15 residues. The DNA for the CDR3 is TGTGCCTGTGTGCGACTGGGGGATACTCCCGATAAACTCATCTTT. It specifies CACVRLGDTPDKLIF.

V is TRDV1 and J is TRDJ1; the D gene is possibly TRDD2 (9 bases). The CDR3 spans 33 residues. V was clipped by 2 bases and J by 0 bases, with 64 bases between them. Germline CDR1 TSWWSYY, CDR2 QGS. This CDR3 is CALGEKRLGLPTLQDWGLTLLGGRGRYTDKLIF. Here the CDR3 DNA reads TGTGCTCTTGGGGAAAAGCGGTTGGGCCTTCCTACACTCCAGGACTGGGGGCTCACACTACTAGGGGGTCGAGGCAGGTACACCGATAAACTCATCTTT.

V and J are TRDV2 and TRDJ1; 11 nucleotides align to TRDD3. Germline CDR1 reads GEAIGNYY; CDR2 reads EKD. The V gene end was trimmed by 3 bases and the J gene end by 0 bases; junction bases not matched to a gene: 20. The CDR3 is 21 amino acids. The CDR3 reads CACDEVLGDISLRKYTDKLIF. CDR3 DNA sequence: TGTGCCTGTGACGAAGTACTGGGGGATATTAGCCTTCGAAAATACACCGATAAACTCATCTTT.

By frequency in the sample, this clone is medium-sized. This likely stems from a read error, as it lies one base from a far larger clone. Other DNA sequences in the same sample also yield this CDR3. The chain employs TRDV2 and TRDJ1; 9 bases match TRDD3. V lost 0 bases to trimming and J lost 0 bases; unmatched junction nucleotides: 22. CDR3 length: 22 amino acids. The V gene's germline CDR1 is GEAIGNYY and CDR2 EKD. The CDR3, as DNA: TGTGCCTGTGACACCGTTACGCCTAGTACTGGGGGACCCCCCAGGTACACCGATAAACTCATCTTT. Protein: CACDTVTPSTGGPPRYTDKLIF.

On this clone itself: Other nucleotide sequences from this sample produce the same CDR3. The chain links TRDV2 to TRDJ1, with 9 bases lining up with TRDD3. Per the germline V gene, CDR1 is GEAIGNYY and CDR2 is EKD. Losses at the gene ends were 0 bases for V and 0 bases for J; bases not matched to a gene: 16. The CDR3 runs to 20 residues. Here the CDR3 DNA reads TGTGCCTGTGACACCGTTACGCCTAGTACTGGGGGACCGTACACCGATAAACTCATCTTT. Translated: CACDTVTPSTGGPYTDKLIF.

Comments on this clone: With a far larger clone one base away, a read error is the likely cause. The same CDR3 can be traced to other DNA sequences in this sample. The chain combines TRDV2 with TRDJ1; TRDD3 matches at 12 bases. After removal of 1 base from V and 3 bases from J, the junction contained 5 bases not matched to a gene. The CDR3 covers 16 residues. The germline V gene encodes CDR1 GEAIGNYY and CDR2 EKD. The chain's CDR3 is CACDTLLGDTSDKLIF. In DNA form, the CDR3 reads TGTGCCTGTGACACTCTACTGGGGGATACCTCCGATAAACTCATCTTT.

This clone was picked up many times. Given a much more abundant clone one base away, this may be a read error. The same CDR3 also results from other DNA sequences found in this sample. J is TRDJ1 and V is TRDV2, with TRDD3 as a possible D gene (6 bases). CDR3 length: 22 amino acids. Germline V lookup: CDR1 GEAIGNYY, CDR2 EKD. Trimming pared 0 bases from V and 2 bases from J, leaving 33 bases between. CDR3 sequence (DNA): TGTGCCTGTGACACCGTAGGATTGGGGGCAACCACTTATCCCACGCCGACCGATAAACTCATCTTT. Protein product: CACDTVGLGATTYPTPTDKLIF.